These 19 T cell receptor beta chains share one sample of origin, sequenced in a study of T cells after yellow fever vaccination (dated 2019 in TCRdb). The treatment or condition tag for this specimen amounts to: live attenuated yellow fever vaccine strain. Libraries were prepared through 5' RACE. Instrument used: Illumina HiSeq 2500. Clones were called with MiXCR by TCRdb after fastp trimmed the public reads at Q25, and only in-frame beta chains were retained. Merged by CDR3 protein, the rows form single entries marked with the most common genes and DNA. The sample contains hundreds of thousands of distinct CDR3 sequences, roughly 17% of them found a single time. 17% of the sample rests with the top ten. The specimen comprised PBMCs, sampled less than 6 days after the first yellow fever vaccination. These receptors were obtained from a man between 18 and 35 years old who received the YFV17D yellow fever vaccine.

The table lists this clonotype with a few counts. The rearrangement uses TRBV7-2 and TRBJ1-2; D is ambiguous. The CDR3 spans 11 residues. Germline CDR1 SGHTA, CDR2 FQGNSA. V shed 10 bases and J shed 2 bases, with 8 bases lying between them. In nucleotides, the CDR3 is TGTGCCACCGCAGGAAACTATGGCTACACCTTC. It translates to CATAGNYGYTF.

CDR3 amino acids: CASSLITGSAEAFF. The CDR3 DNA sequence: TGCGCCAGCAGCTTGATTACAGGGTCTGCTGAAGCTTTCTTT. The chain is built from TRBV5-1 and TRBJ1-1, with D possibly TRBD1 on 6 matching bases. The CDR3 totals 14 residues. From germline, CDR1 is SGHRS and CDR2 YFSETQ. The V end was cut by 1 base, the J end by 6 bases, with 13 bases between.

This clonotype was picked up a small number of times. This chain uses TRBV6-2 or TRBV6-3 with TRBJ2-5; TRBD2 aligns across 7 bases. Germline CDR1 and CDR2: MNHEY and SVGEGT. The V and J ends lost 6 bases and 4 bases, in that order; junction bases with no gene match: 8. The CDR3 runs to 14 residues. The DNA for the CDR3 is TGTGCCAGCAGAACAGCGGGACGGGGAGAGACCCAGTACTTC. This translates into CASRTAGRGETQYF.

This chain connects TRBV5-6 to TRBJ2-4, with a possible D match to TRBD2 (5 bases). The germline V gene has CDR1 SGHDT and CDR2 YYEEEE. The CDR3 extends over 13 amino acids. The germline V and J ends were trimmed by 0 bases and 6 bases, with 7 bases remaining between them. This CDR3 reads CASSLAGVNIQYF. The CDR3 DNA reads TGTGCCAGCAGCTTGGCCGGGGTAAACATTCAGTACTTC. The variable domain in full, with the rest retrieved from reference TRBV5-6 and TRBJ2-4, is DAGVTQSPTHLIKTRGQQVTLRCSPKSGHDTVSWYQQALGQGPQFIFQYYEEEERQRGNFPDRFSGHQFPNYSSELNVNALLLGDSALYLCASSLAGVNIQYFGAGTRLSVL.

CDR3 sequence: CASSNGVSYEQYF. CDR3 DNA: TGTGCCAGCAGCAACGGGGTCTCCTACGAGCAGTACTTC. The chain combines TRBV21-1 with TRBJ2-7. TRBV21-1 is annotated as a pseudogene. The CDR3 covers 13 residues.

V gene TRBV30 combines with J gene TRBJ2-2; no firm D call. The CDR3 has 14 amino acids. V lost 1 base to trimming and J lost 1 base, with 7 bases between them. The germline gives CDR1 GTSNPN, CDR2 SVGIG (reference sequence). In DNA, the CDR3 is TGTGCCTGGAGTGGGCAACTGAACACCGGGGAGCTGTTTTTT. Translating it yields CAWSGQLNTGELFF.

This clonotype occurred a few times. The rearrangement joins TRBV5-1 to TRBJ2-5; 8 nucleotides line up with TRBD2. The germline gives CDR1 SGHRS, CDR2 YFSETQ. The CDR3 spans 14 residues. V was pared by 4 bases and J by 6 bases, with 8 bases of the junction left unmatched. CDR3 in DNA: TGCGCCAGCAGCACCAGCGGGGGAGGTCAGACCCAGTACTTC. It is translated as CASSTSGGGQTQYF.

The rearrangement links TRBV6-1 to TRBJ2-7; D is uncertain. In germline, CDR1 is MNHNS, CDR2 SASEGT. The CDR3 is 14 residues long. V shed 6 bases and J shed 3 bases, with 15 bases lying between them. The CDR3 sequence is CASRIQADSYEQYF. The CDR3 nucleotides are TGTGCCAGCAGAATCCAGGCAGATAGCTACGAGCAGTACTTC.

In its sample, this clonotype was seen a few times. DNA for the CDR3: TGTGCCAGCAGACCCGGAGGGCAGCCCCAGCATTTT. Residues: CASRPGGQPQHF. The chain carries TRBV6-6 and TRBJ1-5; D ambiguous. Deletions cut 6 bases from V and 7 bases from J, with 10 bases between. Germline-derived CDR1 and CDR2 are MNHNY and SVGAGI (reference sequence). The CDR3 length is 12 residues.

The CDR3, as DNA: TGTGCCAGCAGCCAGACAGGGAGAGAGACCCAGTACTTC. It translates to CASSQTGRETQYF. This chain uses TRBV7-2 with TRBJ2-5; 7 bases are shared with TRBD1. Trimming removed 5 bases from V and 4 bases from J; junction bases left unmatched: 4. CDR3 length: 13 residues. Per germline, CDR1 SGHTA and CDR2 FQGNSA.

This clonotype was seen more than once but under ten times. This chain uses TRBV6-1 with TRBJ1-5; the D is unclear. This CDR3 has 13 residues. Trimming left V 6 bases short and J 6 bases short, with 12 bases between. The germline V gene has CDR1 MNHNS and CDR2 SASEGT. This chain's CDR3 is CASRGSAGQPQHF. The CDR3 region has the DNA TGTGCCAGCAGGGGGTCAGCTGGTCAGCCCCAGCATTTT.

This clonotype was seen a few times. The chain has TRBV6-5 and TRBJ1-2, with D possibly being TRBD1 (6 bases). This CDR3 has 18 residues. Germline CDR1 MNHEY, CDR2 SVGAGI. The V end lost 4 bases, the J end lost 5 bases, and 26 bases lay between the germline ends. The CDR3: CASSSGTGTFGRLYGYTF. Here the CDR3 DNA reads TGTGCCAGCAGTTCTGGGACCGGGACATTTGGAAGATTGTATGGCTACACCTTC.

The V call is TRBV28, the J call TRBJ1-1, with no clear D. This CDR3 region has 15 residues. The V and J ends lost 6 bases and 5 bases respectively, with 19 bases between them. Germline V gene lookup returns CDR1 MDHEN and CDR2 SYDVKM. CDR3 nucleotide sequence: TGTGCCAGCAGCCCCGGGCTGGGGTTTGGGACTGAAGCTTTCTTT. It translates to CASSPGLGFGTEAFF.

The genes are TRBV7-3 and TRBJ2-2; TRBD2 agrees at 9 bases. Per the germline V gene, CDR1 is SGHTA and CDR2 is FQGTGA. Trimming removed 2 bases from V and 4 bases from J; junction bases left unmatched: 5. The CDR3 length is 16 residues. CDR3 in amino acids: CASSLGAGGPTGELFF. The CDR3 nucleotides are TGTGCCAGCAGCTTAGGAGCGGGGGGCCCCACCGGGGAGCTGTTTTTT.

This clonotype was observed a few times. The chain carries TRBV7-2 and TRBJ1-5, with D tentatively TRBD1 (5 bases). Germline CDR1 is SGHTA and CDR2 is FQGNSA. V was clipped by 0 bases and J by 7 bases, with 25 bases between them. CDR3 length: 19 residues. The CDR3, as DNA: TGTGCCAGCAGCTTAGCGCTAGTGGCAGGGAGTGTTAGAGGACAGCCCCAGCATTTT. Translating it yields CASSLALVAGSVRGQPQHF.

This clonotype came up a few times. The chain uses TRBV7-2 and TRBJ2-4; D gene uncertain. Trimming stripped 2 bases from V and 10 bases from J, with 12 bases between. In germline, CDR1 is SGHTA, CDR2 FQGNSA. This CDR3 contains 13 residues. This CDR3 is CASSLNPIGIQYF. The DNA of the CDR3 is TGTGCCAGCAGCTTAAATCCGATAGGGATTCAGTACTTC.

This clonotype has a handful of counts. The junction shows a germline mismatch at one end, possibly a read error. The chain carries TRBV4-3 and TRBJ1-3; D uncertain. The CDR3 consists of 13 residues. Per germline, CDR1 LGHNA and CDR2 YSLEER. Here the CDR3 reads CASGHYSGNTIYF. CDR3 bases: TGCGCCAGCGGCCACTACTCTGGAAACACCATATATTTT.

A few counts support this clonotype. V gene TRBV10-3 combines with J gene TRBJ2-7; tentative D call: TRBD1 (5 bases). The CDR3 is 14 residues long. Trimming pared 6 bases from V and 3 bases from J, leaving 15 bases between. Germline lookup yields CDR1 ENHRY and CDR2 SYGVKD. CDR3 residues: CAIRSQGTGYEQYF. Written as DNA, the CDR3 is TGTGCCATCAGATCCCAGGGTACTGGCTACGAGCAGTACTTC.

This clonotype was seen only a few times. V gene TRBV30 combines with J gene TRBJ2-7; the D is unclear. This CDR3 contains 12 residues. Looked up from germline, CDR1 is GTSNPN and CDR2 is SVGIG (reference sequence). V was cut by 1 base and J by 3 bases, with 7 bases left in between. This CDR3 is CAWSEAFYEQYF. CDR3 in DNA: TGTGCCTGGAGTGAGGCATTCTACGAGCAGTACTTC.